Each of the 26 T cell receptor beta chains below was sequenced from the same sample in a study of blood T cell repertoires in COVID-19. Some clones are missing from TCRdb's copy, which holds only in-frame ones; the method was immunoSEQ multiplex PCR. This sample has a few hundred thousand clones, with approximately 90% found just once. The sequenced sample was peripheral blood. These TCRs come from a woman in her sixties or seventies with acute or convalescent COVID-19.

The CDR3 region has the DNA TGTGCCAGCAGCCCCGGTAGCGGGGCTGGCGCAGATACGCAGTATTTT. This translates into CASSPGSGAGADTQYF. The chain joins TRBV7-8 to TRBJ2-3; 8 positions agree with TRBD2. Germline CDR1 reads SGHVS; CDR2 reads FQNEAQ. This CDR3 is built from 16 residues. J gave up 4 bases and V 5 bases, and 11 bases lay outside the gene matches.

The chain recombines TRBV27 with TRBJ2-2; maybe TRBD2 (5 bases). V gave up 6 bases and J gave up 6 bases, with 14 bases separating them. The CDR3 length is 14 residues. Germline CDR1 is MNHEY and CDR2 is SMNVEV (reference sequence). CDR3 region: CASRPTITAGELFF. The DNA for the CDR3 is TGTGCCAGCAGACCGACTATTACCGCCGGGGAGCTGTTTTTT.

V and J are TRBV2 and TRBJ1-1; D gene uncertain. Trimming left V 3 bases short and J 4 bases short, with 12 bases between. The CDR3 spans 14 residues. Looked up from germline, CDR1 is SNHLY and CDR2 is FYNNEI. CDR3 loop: CASSDDGGGTEAFF. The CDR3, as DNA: TGTGCCAGCAGTGATGACGGTGGCGGCACTGAAGCTTTCTTT.

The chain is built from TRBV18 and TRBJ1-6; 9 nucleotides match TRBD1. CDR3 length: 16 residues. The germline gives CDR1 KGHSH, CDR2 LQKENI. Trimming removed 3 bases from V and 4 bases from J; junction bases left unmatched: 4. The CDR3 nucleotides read TGTGCCAGCTCACCTTCGACAGGGGGGTATAATTCACCCCTCCACTTT. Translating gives CASSPSTGGYNSPLHF.

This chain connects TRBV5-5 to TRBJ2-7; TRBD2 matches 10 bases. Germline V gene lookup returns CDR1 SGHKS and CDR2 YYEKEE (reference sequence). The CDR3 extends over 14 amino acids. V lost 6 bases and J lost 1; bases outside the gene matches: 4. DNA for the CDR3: TGTGCCAGCACCCTACTAGCGGGGTCCTACGAGCAGTACTTC. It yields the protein CASTLLAGSYEQYF.

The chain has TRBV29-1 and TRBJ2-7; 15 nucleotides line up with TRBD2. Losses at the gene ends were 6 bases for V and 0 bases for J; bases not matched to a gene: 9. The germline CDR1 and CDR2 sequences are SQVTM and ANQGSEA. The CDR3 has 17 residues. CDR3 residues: CSVDGLAGGHSSYEQYF. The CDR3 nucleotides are TGCAGCGTGGATGGACTAGCGGGAGGGCATAGCTCCTACGAGCAGTACTTC.

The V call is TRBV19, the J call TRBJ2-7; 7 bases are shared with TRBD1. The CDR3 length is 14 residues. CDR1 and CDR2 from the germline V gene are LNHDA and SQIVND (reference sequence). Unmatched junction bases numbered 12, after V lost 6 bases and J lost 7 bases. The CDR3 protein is CASRVGTANGEQYF. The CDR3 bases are TGTGCCAGTAGAGTAGGGACAGCAAACGGTGAGCAGTACTTC.

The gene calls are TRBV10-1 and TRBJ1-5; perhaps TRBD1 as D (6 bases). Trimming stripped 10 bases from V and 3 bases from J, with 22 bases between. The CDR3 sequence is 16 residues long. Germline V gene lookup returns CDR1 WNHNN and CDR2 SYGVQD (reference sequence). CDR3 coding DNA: TGCGCCACCCTTAAACCAGGGGACACAGACAATCAGCCCCAGCATTTT. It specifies CATLKPGDTDNQPQHF.

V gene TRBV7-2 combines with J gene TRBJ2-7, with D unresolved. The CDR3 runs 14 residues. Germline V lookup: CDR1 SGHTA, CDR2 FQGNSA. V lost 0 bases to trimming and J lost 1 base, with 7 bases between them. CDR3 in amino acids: CASSLAPESYEQYF. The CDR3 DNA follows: TGTGCCAGCAGCTTAGCGCCTGAGTCCTACGAGCAGTACTTC.

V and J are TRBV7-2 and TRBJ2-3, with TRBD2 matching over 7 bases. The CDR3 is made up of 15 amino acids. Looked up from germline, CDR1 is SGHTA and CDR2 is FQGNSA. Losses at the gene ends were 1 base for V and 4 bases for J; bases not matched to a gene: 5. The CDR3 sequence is CASSLEGLGADTQYF. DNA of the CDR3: TGTGCCAGCAGCTTAGAAGGACTAGGGGCAGATACGCAGTATTTT.

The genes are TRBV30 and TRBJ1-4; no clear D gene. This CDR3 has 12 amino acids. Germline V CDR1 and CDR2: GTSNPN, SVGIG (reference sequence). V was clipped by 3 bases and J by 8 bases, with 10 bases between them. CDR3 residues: CAWREESEKLFF. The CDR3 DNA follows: TGTGCCTGGAGGGAGGAATCCGAAAAACTGTTTTTT.

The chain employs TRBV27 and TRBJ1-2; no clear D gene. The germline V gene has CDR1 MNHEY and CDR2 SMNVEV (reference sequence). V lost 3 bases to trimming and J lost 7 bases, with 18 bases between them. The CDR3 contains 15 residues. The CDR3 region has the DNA TGTGCCAGCAGTTTCATGACGGGTATGGCCTCTGGCTACACCTTC. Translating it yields CASSFMTGMASGYTF.

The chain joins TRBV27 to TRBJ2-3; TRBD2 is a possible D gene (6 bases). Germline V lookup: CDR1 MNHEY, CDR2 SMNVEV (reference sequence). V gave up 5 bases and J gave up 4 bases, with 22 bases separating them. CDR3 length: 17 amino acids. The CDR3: CASSMGKRVAYADTQYF. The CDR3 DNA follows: TGTGCCAGCAGTATGGGGAAGCGGGTCGCCTACGCAGATACGCAGTATTTT.

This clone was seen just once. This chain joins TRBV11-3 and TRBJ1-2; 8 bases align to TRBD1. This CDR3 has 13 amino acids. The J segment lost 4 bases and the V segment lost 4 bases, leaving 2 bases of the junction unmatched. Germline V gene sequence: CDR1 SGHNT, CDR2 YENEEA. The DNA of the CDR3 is TGTGCCAGCAGCTCACAGGGGGGCTATGGCTACACCTTC. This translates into CASSSQGGYGYTF. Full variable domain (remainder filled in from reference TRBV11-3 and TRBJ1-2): EAGVVQSPRYKIIEKKQPVAFWCNPISGHNTLYWYLQNLGQGPELLIRYENEEAVDDSQLPKDRFSAERLKGVDSTLKIQPAELGDSAVYLCASSSQGGYGYTFGSGTRLTVV.

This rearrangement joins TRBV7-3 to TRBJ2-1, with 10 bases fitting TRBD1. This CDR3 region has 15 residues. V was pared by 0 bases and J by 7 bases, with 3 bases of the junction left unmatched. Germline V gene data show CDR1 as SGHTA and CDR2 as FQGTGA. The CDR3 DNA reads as TGTGCCAGCAGCTTAACAGGGACAGGGGTTAATGAGCAGTTCTTC. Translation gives CASSLTGTGVNEQFF.

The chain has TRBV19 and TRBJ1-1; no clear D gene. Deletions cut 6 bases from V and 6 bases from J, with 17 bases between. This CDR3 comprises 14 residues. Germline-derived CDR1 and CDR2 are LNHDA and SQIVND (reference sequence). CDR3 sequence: CASSEPSAIAEAFF. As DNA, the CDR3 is TGTGCCAGTAGCGAGCCCTCCGCGATTGCTGAAGCTTTCTTT.

The CDR3 nucleotides are TGTGCCAGCAGCGTACGAGGACGGGGGGAAGGGGAGACCCAGTACTTC. Protein product: CASSVRGRGEGETQYF. This rearrangement joins TRBV9 to TRBJ2-5; 7 nucleotides agree with TRBD2. Trimming removed 1 base from V and 5 bases from J; junction bases left unmatched: 11. The CDR3 length is 16 residues. Germline V gene lookup returns CDR1 SGDLS and CDR2 YYNGEE.

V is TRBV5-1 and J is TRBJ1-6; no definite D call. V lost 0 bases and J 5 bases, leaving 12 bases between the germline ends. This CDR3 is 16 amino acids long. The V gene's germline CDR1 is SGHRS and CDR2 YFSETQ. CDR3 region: CASSLVLLSNNSPLHF. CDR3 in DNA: TGCGCCAGCAGCTTGGTTCTCCTGAGTAATAATTCACCCCTCCACTTT.

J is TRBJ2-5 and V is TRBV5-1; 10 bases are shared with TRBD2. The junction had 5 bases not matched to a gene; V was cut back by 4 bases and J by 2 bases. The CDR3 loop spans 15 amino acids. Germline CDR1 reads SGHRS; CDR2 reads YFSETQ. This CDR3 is CASSTGLAVQETQYF. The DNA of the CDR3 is TGCGCCAGCAGCACTGGACTAGCGGTACAAGAGACCCAGTACTTC. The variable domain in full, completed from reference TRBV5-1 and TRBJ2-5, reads KAGVTQTPRYLIKTRGQQVTLSCSPISGHRSVSWYQQTPGQGLQFLFEYFSETQRNKGNFPGRFSGRQFSNSRSEMNVSTLELGDSALYLCASSTGLAVQETQYFGPGTRLLVL.

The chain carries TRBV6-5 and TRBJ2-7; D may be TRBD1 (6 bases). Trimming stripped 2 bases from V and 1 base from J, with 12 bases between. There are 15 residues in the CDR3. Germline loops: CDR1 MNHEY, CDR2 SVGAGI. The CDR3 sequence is CASSYDTGRSYEQYF. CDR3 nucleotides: TGTGCCAGCAGTTACGACACAGGGCGATCCTACGAGCAGTACTTC.

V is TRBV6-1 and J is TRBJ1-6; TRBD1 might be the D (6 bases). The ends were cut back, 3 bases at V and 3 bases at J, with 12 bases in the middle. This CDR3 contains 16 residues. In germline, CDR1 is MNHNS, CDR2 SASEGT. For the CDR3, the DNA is TGTGCCAGCAGTGAGACCCCGGGACACTATAATTCACCCCTCCACTTT. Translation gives CASSETPGHYNSPLHF.

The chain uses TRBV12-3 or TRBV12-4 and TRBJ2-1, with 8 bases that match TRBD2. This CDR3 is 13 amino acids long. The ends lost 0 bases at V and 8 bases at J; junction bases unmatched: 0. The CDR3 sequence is CASSLASGDEQFF. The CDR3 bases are TGTGCCAGCAGTTTAGCTAGCGGGGATGAGCAGTTCTTC.

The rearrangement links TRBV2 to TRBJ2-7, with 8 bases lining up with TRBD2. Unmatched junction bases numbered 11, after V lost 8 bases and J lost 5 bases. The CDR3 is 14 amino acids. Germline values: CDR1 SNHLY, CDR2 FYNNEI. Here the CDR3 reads CASDNRGGVDEQYF. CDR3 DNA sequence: TGTGCCAGCGACAATCGGGGGGGCGTGGACGAGCAGTACTTC.

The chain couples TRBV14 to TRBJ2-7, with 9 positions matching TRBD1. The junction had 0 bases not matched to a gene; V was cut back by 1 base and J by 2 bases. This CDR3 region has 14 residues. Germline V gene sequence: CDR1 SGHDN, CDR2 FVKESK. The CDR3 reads CASSQGQGAYEQYF. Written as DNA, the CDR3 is TGTGCCAGCAGCCAAGGACAGGGGGCCTACGAGCAGTACTTC.

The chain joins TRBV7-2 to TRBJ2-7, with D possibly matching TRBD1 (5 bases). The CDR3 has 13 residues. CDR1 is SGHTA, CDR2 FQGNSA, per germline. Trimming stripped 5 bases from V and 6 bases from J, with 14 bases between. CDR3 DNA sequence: TGTGCCAGCAGCCTGGCTGCAGGGCCCGAGCAGTACTTC. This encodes CASSLAAGPEQYF.

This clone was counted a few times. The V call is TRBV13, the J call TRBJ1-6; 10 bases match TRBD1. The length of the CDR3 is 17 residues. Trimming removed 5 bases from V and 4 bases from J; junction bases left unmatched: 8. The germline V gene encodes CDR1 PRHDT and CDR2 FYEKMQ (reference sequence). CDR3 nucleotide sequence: TGTGCCAGCAGCCGGACAGGGGGTGACCCTTATAATTCACCCCTCCACTTT. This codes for CASSRTGGDPYNSPLHF.